This T cell receptor beta chain comes out of a study of cytomegalovirus exposure and HLA in healthy donors. Findings and limits, study-wide: TCR beta chains numbering more than 150 were designated cytomegalovirus-associated.

The repertoire was sequenced with immunoSEQ multiplex PCR; TCRdb's copy has only in-frame clones and lacks some. The sample includes more than 300,000 clones, more than 80% of them seen just once. This clone was observed a handful of times. Antigen unknown. The V gene lost 2 bases and the J gene lost 2 bases, with 9 bases spanning the gap. Germline V gene sequence: CDR1 SGHVS, CDR2 FQNEAQ. The CDR3 is made up of 15 amino acids. The receptor comes from a woman between 18 and 29 years old in good health and CMV-seronegative. This chain connects TRBV7-8 to TRBJ2-2, with D possibly matching TRBD1 (5 bases). The sample taken for sequencing was PBMCs. Here the CDR3 DNA reads TGTGCCAGCAGCTTACGACAGCTTAACACCGGGGAGCTGTTTTTT. It translates to CASSLRQLNTGELFF.